A single sample gave rise to the 30 T cell receptor beta chains below, sequenced in a study of T cell responses to AZD1222 COVID-19 vaccine. Sequencing used immunoSEQ multiplex PCR; TCRdb keeps in-frame clones, though not all of them. The sample includes 65,000 to 80,000 clones, 88% of them seen just once. The source material was peripheral blood, sampled 28 days after the second dose of the MenACWY control vaccine. These receptors were obtained from an adult who received the MenACWY meningococcal vaccine as a control.

The chain has TRBV28 and TRBJ1-3; D gene ambiguous. Trimming shortened V by 3 bases and J by 3 bases, and 9 bases separated the two germline ends. CDR3 length equals 14 residues. Germline loops: CDR1 MDHEN, CDR2 SYDVKM. CDR3 nucleotides: TGTGCCAGCAGTTTTCGGACGAATGGAAACACCATATATTTT. It translates to CASSFRTNGNTIYF.

This sequence joins TRBV30 and TRBJ2-7, with 7 bases fitting TRBD1. The CDR3 has 14 amino acids. The V segment lost 2 bases and the J segment 3 bases; nucleotides outside the gene matches: 7. The germline V gene encodes CDR1 GTSNPN and CDR2 SVGIG (reference sequence). The CDR3: CAWSLPQGDYEQYF. CDR3 coding DNA: TGTGCCTGGAGTTTACCCCAGGGGGACTACGAGCAGTACTTC.

V gene TRBV9 combines with J gene TRBJ2-5; TRBD2 matches 8 bases. CDR3 length equals 15 residues. After removal of 4 bases from V and 4 bases from J, the junction contained 9 bases not matched to a gene. Per the germline V gene, CDR1 is SGDLS and CDR2 is YYNGEE. For the CDR3, the DNA is TGTGCCAGCAGCCCCCTCCCCGGGGGGGGAGAGACCCAGTACTTC. Translating it yields CASSPLPGGGETQYF. Filled out from reference TRBV9 and TRBJ2-5, the complete variable domain reads DSGVTQTPKHLITATGQRVTLRCSPRSGDLSVYWYQQSLDQGLQFLIQYYNGEERAKGNILERFSAQQFPDLHSELNLSSLELGDSALYFCASSPLPGGGETQYFGPGTRLLVL.

In its sample, this clone was seen once. The chain employs TRBV30 and TRBJ1-1; D not resolved. The germline gives CDR1 GTSNPN, CDR2 SVGIG (reference sequence). The V and J ends lost 1 base and 1 base respectively, with 7 bases between them. The CDR3 totals 13 residues. The CDR3 is CAWSGRRNTEAFF. CDR3 DNA sequence: TGTGCCTGGAGTGGACGGAGGAACACTGAAGCTTTCTTT.

V gene TRBV11-2 combines with J gene TRBJ1-1; no definite D call. Trimming stripped 0 bases from V and 10 bases from J, with 15 bases between. The CDR3 has 14 residues. Germline V CDR1 and CDR2: SGHAT, FQNNGV. The CDR3 DNA is TGTGCCAGCAGCTTAGATCTTTGGACCGTGGGAGCTTTCTTT. Translated, it gives CASSLDLWTVGAFF.

The CDR3 protein is CASSGGAGYGYTF. For the CDR3, the DNA is TGTGCCAGCAGCGGGGGGGCGGGCTATGGCTACACCTTC. J is TRBJ1-2 and V is TRBV12-3 or TRBV12-4, with D perhaps matching TRBD1 (6 bases). V lost 6 bases and J 4 bases, leaving 12 bases between the germline ends. The CDR3 loop spans 13 amino acids.

The chain employs TRBV25-1 and TRBJ1-2; possible D gene TRBD1, 5 bases. The CDR3 consists of 14 residues. Germline values: CDR1 MGHDK, CDR2 SYGVNS. V shed 3 bases and J shed 3 bases, with 11 bases lying between them. CDR3 sequence reads: CASSDRVVDYGYTF. In nucleotides, the CDR3 is TGTGCCAGCAGTGACAGGGTGGTGGACTATGGCTACACCTTC.

The rearrangement uses TRBV9 and TRBJ1-3; perhaps TRBD1 as D (6 bases). Trimming stripped 4 bases from V and 9 bases from J, with 23 bases between. Per the germline V gene, CDR1 is SGDLS and CDR2 is YYNGEE. CDR3 size: 16 residues. Here the CDR3 DNA reads TGTGCCAGCAGCAGACAGGCGGGGGGACCGACCGGCACCATATATTTT. Translated, it gives CASSRQAGGPTGTIYF.

The rearrangement joins TRBV30 to TRBJ1-5, with a tentative D call TRBD1 (5 bases). The CDR3 has 13 residues. Germline CDR1 reads GTSNPN; CDR2 reads SVGIG (reference sequence). Trimming cost V 1 base and J 7 bases, with 11 bases left between them. The chain's CDR3 is CAWSEGLEQPQHF. The CDR3 nucleotides read TGTGCCTGGAGTGAGGGGTTGGAACAGCCCCAGCATTTT.

V usage is TRBV19 and J usage is TRBJ2-5; tentative D call: TRBD2 (5 bases). Trimming pared 7 bases from V and 2 bases from J, leaving 11 bases between. This CDR3 spans 13 amino acids. CDR1 is LNHDA and CDR2 is SQIVND in the germline V gene (reference sequence). CDR3 sequence: CASKSAGQETQYF. The CDR3 bases are TGTGCCAGTAAGTCGGCGGGTCAAGAGACCCAGTACTTC. The full variable domain, completed using reference TRBV19 and TRBJ2-5, is DGGITQSPKYLFRKEGQNVTLSCEQNLNHDAMYWYRQDPGQGLRLIYYSQIVNDFQKGDIAEGYSVSREKKESFPLTVTSAQKNPTAFYLCASKSAGQETQYFGPGTRLLVL.

The chain combines TRBV7-9 with TRBJ2-2; tentative D call: TRBD2 (6 bases). The CDR3 is made up of 18 amino acids. In germline, CDR1 is SEHNR, CDR2 FQNEAQ (reference sequence). With 5 bases removed from V and 3 bases from J, the gap between germline ends came to 22 bases. The DNA of the CDR3 is TGTGCCAGCAGCCTGGGCGTATGGGGGAGGCCGGACACCGGGGAGCTGTTTTTT. It encodes CASSLGVWGRPDTGELFF.

The chain links TRBV5-1 to TRBJ1-2, with 7 bases matching TRBD1. The length of the CDR3 is 16 residues. V was clipped by 0 bases and J by 5 bases; unmatched bases: 10. Germline V lookup: CDR1 SGHRS, CDR2 YFSETQ. The CDR3 spells CASSLARGGRDYGYTF. CDR3 DNA sequence: TGCGCCAGCAGCTTGGCCAGAGGGGGCAGAGATTATGGCTACACCTTC.

This clone turned up a few times. This chain connects TRBV7-2 to TRBJ2-2; D is uncertain. CDR1 is SGHTA and CDR2 is FQGNSA in the germline V gene. Trimming cost V 1 base and J 3 bases, with 6 bases left between them. This CDR3 is 14 amino acids long. CDR3: CASSLVSHTGELFF. In nucleotides, the CDR3 is TGTGCCAGCAGCTTAGTTTCCCACACCGGGGAGCTGTTTTTT.

J is TRBJ2-1 and V is TRBV7-2, with 10 positions matching TRBD2. The CDR3 is 15 amino acids. Germline V CDR1 and CDR2: SGHTA, FQGNSA. After removal of 4 bases from V and 7 bases from J, the junction contained 7 bases not matched to a gene. The CDR3 nucleotides read TGTGCCAGCAGCTGGACTAGCGGACCAAGTAATGAGCAGTTCTTC. Its translation: CASSWTSGPSNEQFF.

A single count supports this clone. The rearrangement links TRBV2 to TRBJ2-5; tentatively, D is TRBD1 (5 bases). Germline V CDR1 and CDR2: SNHLY, FYNNEI. With 7 bases removed from V and 4 bases from J, the gap between germline ends came to 16 bases. This CDR3 is 14 amino acids long. The CDR3 sequence: CASNTGRVLETQYF. The DNA of the CDR3 is TGTGCCAGCAACACAGGTCGGGTTTTAGAGACCCAGTACTTC. The variable domain in full, with the rest retrieved from reference TRBV2 and TRBJ2-5, is EPEVTQTPSHQVTQMGQEVILRCVPISNHLYFYWYRQILGQKVEFLVSFYNNEISEKSEIFDDQFSVERPDGSNFTLKIRSTKLEDSAMYFCASNTGRVLETQYFGPGTRLLVL.

A remark on this clone: The junction and the germline gene differ at one end; a read error may be behind it. This chain links TRBV6-5 with TRBJ1-2; no reliable D call. Looked up from germline, CDR1 is MNHEY and CDR2 is SVGAGI. CDR3 size: 13 residues. The CDR3 sequence is CASSRTLNSGYTF. The CDR3 coding sequence is TGTGCCAGCAGTCGGACCTTGAACTCTGGCTACACCTTC.

This clone was observed a handful of times. This chain joins TRBV7-2 and TRBJ2-1; D gene unclear. Germline CDR1 SGHTA, CDR2 FQGNSA. V lost 5 bases, J lost 7 bases, and 12 bases lay in between. This CDR3 comprises 13 residues. The CDR3, as DNA: TGTGCCAGCAGCACTGGACGTGGGAATGAGCAGTTCTTC. Protein product: CASSTGRGNEQFF.

The V and J genes are TRBV7-9 and TRBJ1-3; D call uncertain. The V gene lost 3 bases and the J gene lost 0 bases, with 3 bases spanning the gap. Germline assignment: CDR1 SEHNR and CDR2 FQNEAQ (reference sequence). CDR3 length equals 13 residues. The CDR3 DNA is TGTGCCAGCAGCTTTGGCTCTGGAAACACCATATATTTT. It translates to CASSFGSGNTIYF. Full variable domain (missing parts from reference TRBV7-9 and TRBJ1-3): DTGVSQNPRHKITKRGQNVTFRCDPISEHNRLYWYRQTLGQGPEFLTYFQNEAQLEKSRLLSDRFSAERPKGSFSTLEIQRTEQGDSAMYLCASSFGSGNTIYFGEGSWLTVV.

The chain carries TRBV7-2 and TRBJ2-7; D possibly corresponds to TRBD1 (5 bases). Germline values: CDR1 SGHTA, CDR2 FQGNSA. The germline V and J ends were trimmed by 5 bases and 7 bases, with 18 bases remaining between them. The CDR3 consists of 14 residues. CDR3 in DNA: TGTGCCAGCAGCCCCCAGACCTACAGGACGGAGCAGTACTTC. Translating gives CASSPQTYRTEQYF.

This chain links TRBV4-1 with TRBJ1-2; D gene unclear. CDR3 length equals 16 residues. The germline gives CDR1 MGHRA, CDR2 YSYEKL. Trimming took 0 bases from V and 4 from J, leaving 15 bases between them. The CDR3 is CASSQDRTGILYGYTF. For the CDR3, the DNA is TGCGCCAGCAGCCAAGATCGGACGGGGATTCTCTATGGCTACACCTTC.

This clone has just a few counts. V usage is TRBV29-1 and J usage is TRBJ1-2; the D is unclear. Trimming left V 4 bases short and J 8 bases short, with 8 bases between. In germline, CDR1 is SQVTM, CDR2 ANQGSEA. The CDR3 totals 10 residues. The CDR3 coding sequence is TGCAGCGTTGGACGGGAAGGCTACACCTTC. Its protein is CSVGREGYTF.

This chain connects TRBV7-6 to TRBJ1-1, with a possible D match to TRBD1 (6 bases). The CDR3 spans 18 residues. Germline V lookup: CDR1 SGHVS, CDR2 FNYEAQ. Trimming shortened V by 0 bases and J by 7 bases, and 24 bases separated the two germline ends. Here the CDR3 reads CASSLAGGTGKPPGEAFF. CDR3 coding DNA: TGTGCCAGCAGCTTAGCGGGGGGAACAGGGAAGCCACCAGGTGAAGCTTTCTTT.

The gene calls are TRBV28 and TRBJ2-7, with TRBD1 identical over 8 bases. V lost 4 bases to trimming and J lost 4 bases; unmatched junction nucleotides: 9. This CDR3 comprises 15 residues. Looked up from germline, CDR1 is MDHEN and CDR2 is SYDVKM. The CDR3 sequence is CASSSPGTGAYEQYF. In DNA form, the CDR3 reads TGTGCCAGCAGTTCCCCCGGGACAGGAGCGTACGAGCAGTACTTC.

In DNA, the CDR3 is TGTGCTAGTAGTAACGGGTGGACAGGAGGGGAGACCCAGTACTTC. This codes for CASSNGWTGGETQYF. The chain carries TRBV12-5 and TRBJ2-5, with D possibly being TRBD1 (7 bases). CDR1 is LGHNT and CDR2 is FRNRAP in the germline V gene. Trimming removed 8 bases from V and 5 bases from J, with 21 bases in between. The CDR3 consists of 15 residues.

A few counts support this clone. The chain employs TRBV29-1 and TRBJ1-3, with D perhaps TRBD1 (5 bases). V dropped 6 bases and J dropped 7 bases, with 19 bases sitting between them. The germline CDR1 and CDR2 sequences are SQVTM and ANQGSEA. The CDR3 extends over 14 amino acids. CDR3 in DNA: TGCAGCGTCTCCGGGACCGCGGTTGGGAACACCATATATTTT. Amino acid sequence: CSVSGTAVGNTIYF.

The rearrangement uses TRBV5-1 and TRBJ2-7, with 9 bases matching TRBD1. The V gene end was trimmed by 4 bases and the J gene end by 2 bases; junction bases not matched to a gene: 4. Germline CDR1 and CDR2: SGHRS and YFSETQ. CDR3 length: 14 amino acids. The chain's CDR3 is CASSPGQGPYEQYF. CDR3 nucleotides: TGCGCCAGCAGCCCGGGACAGGGTCCCTACGAGCAGTACTTC.

This chain links TRBV5-6 with TRBJ2-7, with 9 bases matching TRBD2. The trim removed 4 bases at V and 5 bases at J, leaving 4 bases unmatched. The CDR3 contains 13 residues. The germline V gene has CDR1 SGHDT and CDR2 YYEEEE. CDR3 DNA sequence: TGTGCCAGCAGCCGCCGACTAGCGGACGAGCAGTACTTC. This gives the protein CASSRRLADEQYF.

V is TRBV5-4 and J is TRBJ1-3, with D unclear. In germline, CDR1 is SGHNT, CDR2 YYREEE (reference sequence). This CDR3 contains 13 residues. Trimming cost V 4 bases and J 1 base, with 6 bases left between them. CDR3 region: CASSPQSGNTIYF. CDR3 sequence (DNA): TGTGCCAGCAGCCCCCAGTCTGGAAACACCATATATTTT.

The chain recombines TRBV7-2 with TRBJ1-2; 7 bases are a match to TRBD1. This CDR3 has 13 amino acids. Trimming removed 5 bases from V and 10 bases from J; junction bases left unmatched: 10. Looked up from germline, CDR1 is SGHTA and CDR2 is FQGNSA. CDR3 loop: CASSPPGGYVYTF. CDR3 nucleotides: TGTGCCAGCAGCCCGCCAGGGGGGTACGTCTACACCTTC.

This chain joins TRBV27 and TRBJ2-7; 11 bases match TRBD2. Unmatched junction bases numbered 3, after V lost 2 bases and J lost 3 bases. The germline CDR1 and CDR2 sequences are MNHEY and SMNVEV (reference sequence). The CDR3 contains 15 residues. The CDR3 nucleotides read TGTGCCAGCAGTTTAGTAGCGGGGGGGATCTACGAGCAGTACTTC. Amino acids: CASSLVAGGIYEQYF.